Below, 2 T cell receptor beta chains from the same sample are listed, as sequenced in a study of T cell responses to AZD1222 COVID-19 vaccine. Generated by immunoSEQ multiplex PCR, the TCRdb table keeps only in-frame clones and is missing some. The top ten clones hold roughly 2.4% of a sample with tens of thousands of clones, 85% to 90% of them seen once. Sequencing used peripheral blood, obtained 28 days after the second AZD1222 dose. The source of these receptors is an adult who received the AZD1222 COVID-19 vaccine.

V gene TRBV5-1 combines with J gene TRBJ2-2, with 10 bases that match TRBD2. The germline gives CDR1 SGHRS, CDR2 YFSETQ. Unmatched junction bases numbered 4, after V lost 5 bases and J lost 3 bases. CDR3 size: 15 residues. CDR3 loop: CASRYLAGDTGELFF. The CDR3 coding sequence is TGCGCCAGCAGGTACCTAGCGGGGGACACCGGGGAGCTGTTTTTT.

J is TRBJ2-1 and V is TRBV15; 8 nucleotides line up with TRBD2. V gave up 5 bases and J gave up 8 bases; unmatched junction bases: 5. This CDR3 has 13 amino acids. From germline, CDR1 is LNHNV and CDR2 YYDKDF (reference sequence). The CDR3 sequence is CATSGGLVHEQFF. CDR3 DNA: TGTGCCACCAGCGGGGGACTAGTGCATGAGCAGTTCTTC.